Following are 30 T cell receptor beta chains from one sample sequenced in a study of T cells in tuberculosis (dated by TCRdb to 2016 to 2019). After being thawed and rested overnight, PBMC were stained with GMM-loaded CD1B tetramer, a Live/Dead dye and anti-CD3, and were then sorted on a FACS Aria II. C32 glucose monomycolate purified from Rhodococcus equi was loaded onto CD1B tetramers. To prepare the library, the immunoSEQ multiplex PCR assay was applied. TCRdb mirrors the immuneACCESS table, restricted to in-frame sequences. Some clones are absent from its copies; in checked studies, under half trace to an unresolved V gene, and the reason for the others is unknown. The sample records about 88,000 clones, roughly 88% of which are singletons. 1.9% of the sample belongs to the ten largest clones. The sequenced sample was CD1b-GMM tetramer-negative cells sorted from PBMCs. This sample's cell subset or site label indicates: T cells not binding CD1B-GMM tetramer, sorted from same donor. The receptors shown here come from an adult woman with latent tuberculosis.

The table lists this clone with a count of one. The gene calls are TRBV6-1 and TRBJ1-2, with 9 bases identical to TRBD1. The CDR3 is 13 residues long. Trimming removed 6 bases from V and 4 bases from J; junction bases left unmatched: 3. Germline CDR1 reads MNHNS; CDR2 reads SASEGT. The CDR3 is CASSRDRVYGYTF. CDR3 DNA: TGTGCCAGCAGCCGGGACAGGGTCTATGGCTACACCTTC.

This rearrangement joins TRBV5-1 to TRBJ2-3; D may be TRBD2 (6 bases). V was trimmed by 6 bases and J by 1 base, leaving 15 bases between them. Germline V gene data show CDR1 as SGHRS and CDR2 as YFSETQ. The CDR3 has 15 residues. The CDR3 DNA reads as TGCGCCAGCATGGGAGTCGGGGGACGCACAGATACGCAGTATTTT. Its translation: CASMGVGGRTDTQYF.

The V and J genes are TRBV2 and TRBJ2-1, with 7 bases lining up with TRBD2. The CDR3 has 15 amino acids. Germline lookup yields CDR1 SNHLY and CDR2 FYNNEI. J was trimmed by 3 bases and V by 2 bases; bases with no gene match: 4. CDR3 nucleotides: TGTGCCAGCAGTGAATTTCGCGGGGGCTACAATGAGCAGTTCTTC. It codes for CASSEFRGGYNEQFF.

The gene calls are TRBV11-2 and TRBJ1-6, with D possibly matching TRBD1 (5 bases). Germline CDR1 SGHAT, CDR2 FQNNGV. The CDR3 consists of 15 residues. V dropped 3 bases and J dropped 6 bases, with 12 bases sitting between them. The CDR3 DNA reads as TGTGCCAGCAGCTTTGGGGCCATCTTTAATTCACCCCTCCACTTT. This codes for CASSFGAIFNSPLHF.

V is TRBV5-4 and J is TRBJ2-5, with a possible D match to TRBD2 (5 bases). Germline V CDR1 and CDR2: SGHNT, YYREEE (reference sequence). Deletions cut 6 bases from V and 5 bases from J, with 14 bases between. The CDR3 totals 13 residues. The CDR3 protein is CASTKQSGETQYF. The CDR3 DNA is TGTGCCAGCACGAAACAGTCGGGGGAGACCCAGTACTTC.

V gene TRBV5-1 combines with J gene TRBJ2-5, with 15 nucleotides matching TRBD2. Germline-derived CDR1 and CDR2 are SGHRS and YFSETQ. V dropped 5 bases and J dropped 0; count of bases not matched to a gene: 5. This CDR3 has 17 residues. This chain's CDR3 is CASRPGLAGGYQETQYF. The CDR3 DNA reads as TGCGCCAGCAGGCCGGGACTAGCGGGGGGCTACCAAGAGACCCAGTACTTC.

V and J are TRBV10-2 and TRBJ2-7; possibly TRBD2 for D (7 bases). The CDR3 sequence is 15 residues long. V was cut by 4 bases and J by 4 bases, with 17 bases left in between. CDR1 WSHSY and CDR2 SAAADI come from the germline V gene. In DNA, the CDR3 is TGCGCCAGCAGTGCACAGGGCGGGGGAGGGTACGAGCAGTACTTC. As protein: CASSAQGGGGYEQYF.

This clone was seen only a few times. The rearrangement links TRBV19 to TRBJ1-5; TRBD1 matches 7 bases. The CDR3 spans 15 residues. The germline gives CDR1 LNHDA, CDR2 SQIVND (reference sequence). The V gene end was trimmed by 3 bases and the J gene end by 7 bases; junction bases not matched to a gene: 9. The CDR3: CASSIVDRAVQPQHF. The CDR3 DNA follows: TGTGCCAGTAGTATCGTCGACAGGGCGGTGCAGCCCCAGCATTTT.

On this clone: Other DNA sequences within the sample encode an identical CDR3. The CDR3 spells CASSVGTNQETQYF. The DNA of the CDR3 is TGTGCCAGCAGCGTAGGAACTAACCAAGAGACCCAGTACTTC. V is TRBV9 and J is TRBJ2-5, with D hard to call. The V end lost 0 bases, the J end lost 0 bases, and 6 bases lay between the germline ends. In germline, CDR1 is SGDLS, CDR2 YYNGEE. The CDR3 has 14 amino acids. The variable domain in full, with the rest retrieved from reference TRBV9 and TRBJ2-5, is DSGVTQTPKHLITATGQRVTLRCSPRSGDLSVYWYQQSLDQGLQFLIQYYNGEERAKGNILERFSAQQFPDLHSELNLSSLELGDSALYFCASSVGTNQETQYFGPGTRLLVL.

J is TRBJ1-1 and V is TRBV5-1; D is perhaps TRBD1 (5 bases). Germline CDR1 and CDR2: SGHRS and YFSETQ. Trimming removed 4 bases at V and 0 bases at J, with 19 bases between. The CDR3 loop spans 17 amino acids. Written as DNA, the CDR3 is TGCGCCAGCAGCCCCCAGGGCAGGATCTTCTTGAACACTGAAGCTTTCTTT. It yields the protein CASSPQGRIFLNTEAFF.

This chain joins TRBV7-3 and TRBJ2-7, with D possibly being TRBD1 (6 bases). Germline CDR1 is SGHTA and CDR2 is FQGTGA. The CDR3 totals 16 residues. V was shortened by 5 bases and J by 2 bases, with 19 bases between the two germline ends. This chain's CDR3 is CASSHHRQDCTYEQYV. CDR3 sequence (DNA): TGTGCCAGCAGCCACCATCGACAGGACTGCACCTACGAGCAGTACGTC.

The rearrangement uses TRBV19 and TRBJ1-4; D gene ambiguous. The CDR3 runs to 14 residues. Germline V lookup: CDR1 LNHDA, CDR2 SQIVND (reference sequence). V gave up 6 bases and J gave up 7 bases, with 15 bases separating them. DNA for the CDR3: TGTGCCAGTAGCAATCGGGGTTTTGTTGAAAAACTGTTTTTT. Translated: CASSNRGFVEKLFF. The entire variable domain, with the rest obtained from reference TRBV19 and TRBJ1-4, is as follows: DGGITQSPKYLFRKEGQNVTLSCEQNLNHDAMYWYRQDPGQGLRLIYYSQIVNDFQKGDIAEGYSVSREKKESFPLTVTSAQKNPTAFYLCASSNRGFVEKLFFGSGTQLSVL.

The rearrangement uses TRBV18 and TRBJ1-2; TRBD1 agrees at 8 bases. CDR3 length: 16 amino acids. The J segment lost 5 bases and the V segment lost 5 bases, leaving 13 bases of the junction unmatched. CDR1 KGHSH and CDR2 LQKENI come from the germline V gene. This chain's CDR3 is CASSVKQGATGYGYTF. The CDR3 DNA reads as TGTGCCAGCTCAGTAAAGCAGGGGGCAACAGGGTATGGCTACACCTTC.

V gene TRBV4-3 combines with J gene TRBJ2-1; 7 bases align to TRBD1. The V segment lost 3 bases and the J segment 9 bases; nucleotides outside the gene matches: 2. This CDR3 has 12 amino acids. Germline V gene data show CDR1 as LGHNA and CDR2 as YSLEER. CDR3 bases: TGCGCCAGCAGCCAGACAGGGACTGAGCAGTTCTTC. Protein product: CASSQTGTEQFF.

This clone was seen a single time. CDR3 coding DNA: TGCGCCAGCTTCGCCGGGACAGGGCCCCAAGAGACCCAGTACTTC. Translation: CASFAGTGPQETQYF. The gene calls are TRBV5-1 and TRBJ2-5; TRBD1 agrees at 9 bases. The CDR3 has 15 residues. Germline V CDR1 and CDR2: SGHRS, YFSETQ. Unmatched junction bases numbered 8, after V lost 7 bases and J lost 1 base.

The genes are TRBV5-1 and TRBJ2-1; D is unresolved. Trimming took 0 bases from V and 1 from J, leaving 2 bases between them. CDR1 SGHRS and CDR2 YFSETQ come from the germline V gene. The CDR3 sequence is 13 residues long. The CDR3 DNA reads TGCGCCAGCAGCTTGGCATCCTACAATGAGCAGTTCTTC. Amino acid sequence: CASSLASYNEQFF.

The DNA of the CDR3 is TGTGCCAGCAGTGTGAAGCGGGGGGGGCTCTTGTACCAAGAGACCCAGTACTTC. This sequence encodes CASSVKRGGLLYQETQYF. V and J are TRBV6-1 and TRBJ2-5; TRBD2 matches at 10 bases. The germline V gene encodes CDR1 MNHNS and CDR2 SASEGT. Trimming at V came to 4 bases and at J to 0 bases, leaving 11 bases not matched to a gene. CDR3 size: 18 residues.

The chain employs TRBV11-3 and TRBJ2-7, with D tentatively TRBD1 (6 bases). Germline lookup yields CDR1 SGHNT and CDR2 YENEEA. This CDR3 is 14 amino acids long. The V end was cut by 1 base, the J end by 2 bases, with 9 bases between. The CDR3 bases are TGTGCCAGCAGCTTAGGGGCAGGGGCCTACGAGCAGTACTTC. It translates to CASSLGAGAYEQYF.

This clone was counted only a few times. The chain carries TRBV5-8 and TRBJ1-5, with TRBD1 identical over 8 bases. The length of the CDR3 is 14 residues. Germline CDR1 reads SGHTS; CDR2 reads YDEGEE. V gave up 4 bases and J gave up 10 bases; unmatched junction bases: 10. The CDR3 sequence is CASSARQGTHPQHF. CDR3 bases: TGTGCCAGCAGCGCCCGACAGGGGACTCACCCCCAGCATTTT.

This sequence joins TRBV4-2 and TRBJ1-1; TRBD1 is a possible D gene (6 bases). Germline V gene sequence: CDR1 LGHNA, CDR2 YNFKEQ. There are 14 residues in the CDR3. V lost 4 bases, J lost 5 bases, and 14 bases lay in between. This CDR3 reads CASSPRGGGTEAFF. Written as DNA, the CDR3 is TGTGCCAGCAGCCCGAGGGGGGGAGGTACTGAAGCTTTCTTT.

This rearrangement joins TRBV18 to TRBJ2-1; D gene unclear. V lost 4 bases and J lost 3, with 10 bases in between. The CDR3 is 14 amino acids. Germline V gene lookup returns CDR1 KGHSH and CDR2 LQKENI. In nucleotides, the CDR3 is TGTGCCAGCTCACTCTCGACTGGCTACAATGAGCAGTTCTTC. Translated, it gives CASSLSTGYNEQFF.

This chain uses TRBV6-5 with TRBJ1-1; D is possibly TRBD1 (5 bases). V was trimmed by 2 bases and J by 1 base, leaving 11 bases between them. CDR1 MNHEY and CDR2 SVGAGI come from the germline V gene. The CDR3 loop spans 15 amino acids. The CDR3 reads CASSYLLDKNTEAFF. For the CDR3, the DNA is TGTGCCAGCAGTTACCTATTGGACAAGAACACTGAAGCTTTCTTT.

The chain has TRBV5-6 and TRBJ2-1; TRBD2 aligns across 9 bases. V was clipped by 3 bases and J by 5 bases; unmatched bases: 6. Germline CDR1 is SGHDT and CDR2 is YYEEEE. The CDR3 is 15 amino acids. The CDR3 DNA follows: TGTGCCAGCAGCTCCAGCGGGGGGCCCGACAATGAGCAGTTCTTC. Translating gives CASSSSGGPDNEQFF.

The V and J genes are TRBV11-2 and TRBJ2-5, with 10 bases identical to TRBD1. The length of the CDR3 is 13 residues. Trimming at V came to 6 bases and at J to 4 bases, leaving 2 bases not matched to a gene. Germline V lookup: CDR1 SGHAT, CDR2 FQNNGV. The CDR3 coding sequence is TGTGCCAGCAGGGGACAGGGGAGAGAGACCCAGTACTTC. Protein: CASRGQGRETQYF.

The chain is built from TRBV19 and TRBJ2-1, with 8 bases fitting TRBD2. V was clipped by 4 bases and J by 7 bases; unmatched bases: 9. The CDR3 length is 15 residues. CDR1 and CDR2 (germline): LNHDA, SQIVND (reference sequence). The CDR3 region has the DNA TGTGCCAGTAGTAGATTAGCGGGGCCCTTTAATGAGCAGTTCTTC. Translation gives CASSRLAGPFNEQFF.

The rearrangement links TRBV6-6 to TRBJ1-1; tentative D call: TRBD1 (5 bases). V was pared by 5 bases and J by 4 bases, with 8 bases between. The germline V gene has CDR1 MNHNY and CDR2 SVGAGI (reference sequence). CDR3 length: 12 amino acids. The CDR3 coding sequence is TGTGCCAGCAGTGCCGGGGGCACTGAAGCTTTCTTT. Translating it yields CASSAGGTEAFF.

This clone came up once. The chain links TRBV27 to TRBJ2-5; TRBD1 is a possible D gene (5 bases). CDR1 MNHEY and CDR2 SMNVEV come from the germline V gene (reference sequence). CDR3 size: 14 residues. Trimming stripped 5 bases from V and 5 bases from J, with 15 bases between. CDR3 coding DNA: TGTGCCAGCAGTCCCCCAGGGCGTCGGGAGACCCAGTACTTC. This codes for CASSPPGRRETQYF.

The chain links TRBV5-4 to TRBJ1-2; the D gene is possibly TRBD1 (6 bases). V dropped 0 bases and J dropped 7 bases, with 19 bases sitting between them. The CDR3 length is 16 residues. Looked up from germline, CDR1 is SGHNT and CDR2 is YYREEE (reference sequence). For the CDR3, the DNA is TGTGCCAGCAGCTTGGGCGGCCGGAACAGGGTTGGTGGCTACACCTTC. Its protein is CASSLGGRNRVGGYTF.

The chain is built from TRBV7-8 and TRBJ1-6; 7 bases line up with TRBD1. There are 16 residues in the CDR3. V was clipped by 5 bases and J by 4 bases; unmatched bases: 8. The germline gives CDR1 SGHVS, CDR2 FQNEAQ. CDR3 sequence: CASSMTGSQYNSPLHF. The DNA of the CDR3 is TGTGCCAGCAGCATGACAGGGTCCCAGTATAATTCACCCCTCCACTTT.

The V and J genes are TRBV5-4 and TRBJ2-5, with TRBD1 identical over 10 bases. The germline V gene has CDR1 SGHNT and CDR2 YYREEE (reference sequence). The CDR3 is 13 amino acids. The V gene end was trimmed by 3 bases and the J gene end by 5 bases; junction bases not matched to a gene: 1. CDR3 in amino acids: CASSWGQGETQYF. The CDR3 DNA follows: TGTGCCAGCAGCTGGGGACAGGGGGAGACCCAGTACTTC.